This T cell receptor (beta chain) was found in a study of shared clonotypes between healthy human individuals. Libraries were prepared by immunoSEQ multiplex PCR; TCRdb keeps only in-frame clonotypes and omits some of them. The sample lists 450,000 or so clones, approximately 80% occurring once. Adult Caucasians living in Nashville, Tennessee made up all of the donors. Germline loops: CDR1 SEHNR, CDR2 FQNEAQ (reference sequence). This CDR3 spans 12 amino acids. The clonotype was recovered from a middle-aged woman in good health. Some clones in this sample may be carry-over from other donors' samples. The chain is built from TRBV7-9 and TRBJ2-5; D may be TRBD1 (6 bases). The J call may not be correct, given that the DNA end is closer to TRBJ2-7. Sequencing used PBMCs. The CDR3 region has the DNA TGTGCCAGCAGCGCGACAGGCTACGAGCAGTACTTC. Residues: CASSATGYEQYF.